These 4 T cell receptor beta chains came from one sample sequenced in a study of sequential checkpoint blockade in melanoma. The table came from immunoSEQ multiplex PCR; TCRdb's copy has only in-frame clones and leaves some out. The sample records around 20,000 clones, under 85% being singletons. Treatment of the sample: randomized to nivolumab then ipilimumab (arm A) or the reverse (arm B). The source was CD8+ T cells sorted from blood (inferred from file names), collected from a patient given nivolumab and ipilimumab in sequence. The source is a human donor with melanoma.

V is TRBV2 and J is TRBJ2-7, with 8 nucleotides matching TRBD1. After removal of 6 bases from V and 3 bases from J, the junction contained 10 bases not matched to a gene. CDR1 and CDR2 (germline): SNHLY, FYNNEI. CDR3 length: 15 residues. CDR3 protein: CASRETGVPYYEQYF. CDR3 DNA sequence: TGTGCCAGCAGGGAGACAGGGGTTCCCTACTACGAGCAGTACTTC.

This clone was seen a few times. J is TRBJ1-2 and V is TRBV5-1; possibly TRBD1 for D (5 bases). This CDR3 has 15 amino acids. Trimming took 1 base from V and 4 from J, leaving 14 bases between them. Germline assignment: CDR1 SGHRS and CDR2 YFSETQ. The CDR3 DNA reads TGCGCCAGCAGCTTGATTCGGGGGTATGGCTATGGCTACACCTTC. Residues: CASSLIRGYGYGYTF.

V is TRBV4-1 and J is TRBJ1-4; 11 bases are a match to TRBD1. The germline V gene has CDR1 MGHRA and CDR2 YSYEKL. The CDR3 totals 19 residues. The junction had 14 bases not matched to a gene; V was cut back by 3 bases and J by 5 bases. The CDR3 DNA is TGCGCCAGCAGCCACTTTATTGGGACAGGGGGTGAGGAGAATGAAAAACTGTTTTTT. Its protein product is CASSHFIGTGGEENEKLFF.

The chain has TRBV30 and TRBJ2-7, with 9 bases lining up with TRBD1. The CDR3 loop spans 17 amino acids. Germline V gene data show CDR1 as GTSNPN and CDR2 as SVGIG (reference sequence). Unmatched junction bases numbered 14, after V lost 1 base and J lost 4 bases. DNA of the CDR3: TGTGCCTGGAGTGAAGGGTCCCCTGGGACAGGGATTTACGAGCAGTACTTC. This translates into CAWSEGSPGTGIYEQYF.